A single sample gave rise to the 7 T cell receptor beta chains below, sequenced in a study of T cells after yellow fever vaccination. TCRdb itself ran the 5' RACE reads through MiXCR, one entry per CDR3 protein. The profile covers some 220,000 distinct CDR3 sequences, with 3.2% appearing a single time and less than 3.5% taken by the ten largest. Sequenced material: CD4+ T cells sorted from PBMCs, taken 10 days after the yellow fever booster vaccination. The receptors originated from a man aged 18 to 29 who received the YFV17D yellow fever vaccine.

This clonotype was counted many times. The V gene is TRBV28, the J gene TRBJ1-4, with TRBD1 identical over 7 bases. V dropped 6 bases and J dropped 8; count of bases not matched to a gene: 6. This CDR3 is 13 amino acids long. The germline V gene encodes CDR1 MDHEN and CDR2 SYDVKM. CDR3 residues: CASSLEGAEKLFF. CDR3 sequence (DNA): TGTGCCAGCAGCTTAGAGGGGGCGGAAAAACTGTTTTTT.

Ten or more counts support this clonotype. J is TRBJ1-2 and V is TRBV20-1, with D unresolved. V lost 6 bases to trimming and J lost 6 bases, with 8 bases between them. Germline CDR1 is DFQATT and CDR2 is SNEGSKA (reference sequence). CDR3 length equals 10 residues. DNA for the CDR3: TGCAGTGCAATACGTGATGGCTACACCTTC. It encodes CSAIRDGYTF.

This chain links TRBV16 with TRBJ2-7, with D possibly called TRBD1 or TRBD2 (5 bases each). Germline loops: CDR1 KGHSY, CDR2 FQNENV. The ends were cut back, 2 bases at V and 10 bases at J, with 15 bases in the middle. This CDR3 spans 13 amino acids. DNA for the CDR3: TGTGCCAGCAGCCAAGGGGTAGGGACCGGACAGTACGTC. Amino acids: CASSQGVGTGQYV.

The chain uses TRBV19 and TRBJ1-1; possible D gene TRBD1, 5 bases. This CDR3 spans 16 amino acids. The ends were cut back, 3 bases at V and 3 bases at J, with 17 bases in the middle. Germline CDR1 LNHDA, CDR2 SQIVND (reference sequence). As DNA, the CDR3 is TGTGCCAGTAGTATCATTGGGGGGGTACTCCACACTGAAGCTTTCTTT. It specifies CASSIIGGVLHTEAFF.

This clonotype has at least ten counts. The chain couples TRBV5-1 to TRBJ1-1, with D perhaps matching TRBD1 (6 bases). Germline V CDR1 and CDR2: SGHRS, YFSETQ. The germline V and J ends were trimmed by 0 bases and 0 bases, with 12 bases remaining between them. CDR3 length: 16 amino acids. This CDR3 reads CASSLGQGSMNTEAFF. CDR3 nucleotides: TGCGCCAGCAGCTTGGGCCAGGGGTCCATGAACACTGAAGCTTTCTTT.

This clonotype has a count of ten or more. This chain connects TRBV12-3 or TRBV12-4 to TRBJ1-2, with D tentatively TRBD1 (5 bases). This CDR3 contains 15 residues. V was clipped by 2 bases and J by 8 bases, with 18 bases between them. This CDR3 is CASSLSAAGRDGYTF. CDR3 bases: TGTGCCAGCAGTTTAAGCGCGGCGGGGCGGGACGGCTACACCTTC.

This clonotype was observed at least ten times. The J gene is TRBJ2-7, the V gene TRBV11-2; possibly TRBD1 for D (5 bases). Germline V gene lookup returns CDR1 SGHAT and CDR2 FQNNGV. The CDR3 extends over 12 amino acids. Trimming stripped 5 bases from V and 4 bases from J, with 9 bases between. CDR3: CASSTRVYEQYF. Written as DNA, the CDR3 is TGTGCCAGCAGCACCAGGGTGTACGAGCAGTACTTC.